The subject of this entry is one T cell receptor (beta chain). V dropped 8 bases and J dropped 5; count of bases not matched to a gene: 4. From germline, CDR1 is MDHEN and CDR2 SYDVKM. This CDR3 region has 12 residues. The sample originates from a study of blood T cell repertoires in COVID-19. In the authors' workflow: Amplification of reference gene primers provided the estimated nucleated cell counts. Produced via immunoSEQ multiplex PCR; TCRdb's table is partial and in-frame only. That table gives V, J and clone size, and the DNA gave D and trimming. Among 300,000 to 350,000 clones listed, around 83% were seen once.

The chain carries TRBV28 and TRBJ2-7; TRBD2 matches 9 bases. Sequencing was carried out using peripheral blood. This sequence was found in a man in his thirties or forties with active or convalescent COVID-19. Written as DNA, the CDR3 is TGTGCCAGCGTAGCGGGAGTGAACGAGCAGTACTTC. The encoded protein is CASVAGVNEQYF.